This TCR beta chain emerged from a study of CD8 T cells in ankylosing spondylitis. TCRdb called the 5' RACE reads again in MiXCR, with one record for every CDR3 protein. The table includes some 40,000 distinct CDR3 sequences, 3% to 3.5% detected once. CDR1 SGDLS and CDR2 YYNGEE come from the germline V gene. The trim removed 0 bases at V and 0 bases at J, leaving 2 bases unmatched. The CDR3 consists of 16 residues. This clonotype appeared many times. The rearrangement links TRBV9 to TRBJ2-2; TRBD1 matches 7 bases. Sequencing used blood, either unsorted or a sorted T cell fraction (not recorded which). The receptor was isolated from a male donor with ankylosing spondylitis or in good health (not recorded which). The CDR3 coding sequence is TGTGCCAGCAGCGTAGGAGACAGGGCGAACACCGGGGAGCTGTTTTTT. It codes for CASSVGDRANTGELFF. Drawing the rest from reference TRBV9 and TRBJ2-2, the complete variable domain is DSGVTQTPKHLITATGQRVTLRCSPRSGDLSVYWYQQSLDQGLQFLIQYYNGEERAKGNILERFSAQQFPDLHSELNLSSLELGDSALYFCASSVGDRANTGELFFGEGSRLTVL.